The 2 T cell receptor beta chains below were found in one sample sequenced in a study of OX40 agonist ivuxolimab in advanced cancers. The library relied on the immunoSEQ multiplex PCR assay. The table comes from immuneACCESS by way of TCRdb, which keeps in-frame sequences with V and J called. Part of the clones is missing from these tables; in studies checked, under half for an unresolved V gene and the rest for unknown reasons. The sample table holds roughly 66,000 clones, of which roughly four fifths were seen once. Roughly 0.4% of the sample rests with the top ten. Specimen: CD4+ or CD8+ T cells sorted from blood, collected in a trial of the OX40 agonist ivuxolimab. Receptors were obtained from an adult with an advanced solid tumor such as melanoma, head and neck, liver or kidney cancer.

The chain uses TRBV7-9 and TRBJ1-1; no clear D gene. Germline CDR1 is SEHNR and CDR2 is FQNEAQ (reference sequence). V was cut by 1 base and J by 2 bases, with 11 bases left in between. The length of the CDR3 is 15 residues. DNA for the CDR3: TGTGCCAGCAGCTTAGACTTGAGGGCTAACACTGAAGCTTTCTTT. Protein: CASSLDLRANTEAFF.

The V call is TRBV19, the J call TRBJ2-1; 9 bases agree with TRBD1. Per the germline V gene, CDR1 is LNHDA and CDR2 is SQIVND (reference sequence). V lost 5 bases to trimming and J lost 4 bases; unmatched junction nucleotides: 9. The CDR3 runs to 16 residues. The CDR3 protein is CASSPGAGTGYNEQFF. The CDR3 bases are TGTGCCAGTAGTCCGGGGGCAGGGACAGGGTACAATGAGCAGTTCTTC. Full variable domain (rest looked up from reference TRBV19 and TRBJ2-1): DGGITQSPKYLFRKEGQNVTLSCEQNLNHDAMYWYRQDPGQGLRLIYYSQIVNDFQKGDIAEGYSVSREKKESFPLTVTSAQKNPTAFYLCASSPGAGTGYNEQFFGPGTRLTVL.